The 29 T cell receptor beta chains below all came from one sample that was sequenced in a study of T cell responses to AZD1222 COVID-19 vaccine. Clones were read by immunoSEQ multiplex PCR, and TCRdb kept only the in-frame ones, dropping some. The data hold about 150,000 clones, with around 85% observed a single time. The input for sequencing was peripheral blood, taken after recovery from COVID-19. The receptor source for this set is an adult who had recovered from COVID-19.

The chain joins TRBV5-1 to TRBJ1-5, with D tentatively TRBD1 (5 bases). In germline, CDR1 is SGHRS, CDR2 YFSETQ. The CDR3 runs 15 residues. The V end lost 1 base, the J end lost 5 bases, and 13 bases lay between the germline ends. CDR3 sequence: CASSLQAGSHQPQHF. The CDR3 nucleotides read TGCGCCAGCAGCTTGCAGGCAGGGAGTCATCAGCCCCAGCATTTT. Full variable domain (remainder filled in from reference TRBV5-1 and TRBJ1-5): KAGVTQTPRYLIKTRGQQVTLSCSPISGHRSVSWYQQTPGQGLQFLFEYFSETQRNKGNFPGRFSGRQFSNSRSEMNVSTLELGDSALYLCASSLQAGSHQPQHFGDGTRLSIL.

The CDR3 protein is CASSLDFSGDEQFF. CDR3 coding DNA: TGTGCCAGCAGCTTGGACTTTAGCGGGGATGAGCAGTTCTTC. The chain has TRBV7-2 and TRBJ2-1; 8 bases align to TRBD2. The CDR3 consists of 14 residues. CDR1 SGHTA and CDR2 FQGNSA come from the germline V gene. Trimming took 3 bases from V and 8 from J; bases not matched to a gene: 6. Drawing the rest from reference TRBV7-2 and TRBJ2-1, the complete variable domain is GAGVSQSPSNKVTEKGKDVELRCDPISGHTALYWYRQSLGQGLEFLIYFQGNSAPDKSGLPSDRFSAERTGGSVSTLTIQRTQQEDSAVYLCASSLDFSGDEQFFGPGTRLTVL.

The J gene is TRBJ1-3, the V gene TRBV5-4; possibly TRBD1 for D (6 bases). CDR3 length equals 14 residues. V lost 5 bases, J lost 0 bases, and 9 bases lay in between. Germline CDR1 and CDR2: SGHNT and YYREEE (reference sequence). CDR3 nucleotide sequence: TGTGCCAGCAGTTTGACAGGCTCTGGAAACACCATATATTTT. Encoded protein: CASSLTGSGNTIYF. Looking up the rest from reference TRBV5-4 and TRBJ1-3 gives the full variable domain: ETGVTQSPTHLIKTRGQQVTLRCSSQSGHNTVSWYQQALGQGPQFIFQYYREEENGRGNFPPRFSGLQFPNYSSELNVNALELDDSALYLCASSLTGSGNTIYFGEGSWLTVV.

The rearrangement links TRBV7-2 to TRBJ2-5; 10 bases fit TRBD1. The J segment lost 5 bases and the V segment lost 5 bases, leaving 5 bases of the junction unmatched. CDR3 length equals 14 residues. Germline CDR1 SGHTA, CDR2 FQGNSA. This CDR3 reads CASSQWTGGETQYF. CDR3 bases: TGTGCCAGCAGCCAATGGACAGGGGGGGAGACCCAGTACTTC.

The chain has TRBV6-6 and TRBJ2-2; TRBD2 matches 7 bases. V gave up 7 bases and J gave up 6 bases; unmatched junction bases: 11. CDR1 is MNHNY and CDR2 is SVGAGI in the germline V gene (reference sequence). CDR3 length: 15 amino acids. In DNA form, the CDR3 reads TGTGCCAGCATCCCACGGGACTACGACCCCGGGGAGCTGTTTTTT. Translation gives CASIPRDYDPGELFF.

This sequence joins TRBV2 and TRBJ2-7; unclear D gene. Germline CDR1 reads SNHLY; CDR2 reads FYNNEI. V was trimmed by 2 bases and J by 7 bases, leaving 12 bases between them. The CDR3 runs to 13 residues. The CDR3 nucleotides are TGTGCCAGCAGTGAAAGGGCCTGGATGGAGCAGTACTTC. Protein: CASSERAWMEQYF.

The chain has TRBV9 and TRBJ1-5, with D possibly TRBD1 on 6 matching bases. The CDR3 sequence is 15 residues long. In germline, CDR1 is SGDLS, CDR2 YYNGEE. The V and J ends lost 2 bases and 9 bases respectively, with 18 bases between them. CDR3 region: CASSVGWEGGWPQHF. The CDR3 bases are TGTGCCAGCAGCGTGGGATGGGAGGGGGGTTGGCCCCAGCATTTT.

This sequence joins TRBV3-1 (or the pseudogene TRBV3-2) and TRBJ1-1; D is possibly TRBD1 (6 bases). CDR3 size: 13 residues. Germline V gene data show CDR1 as LGHDT and CDR2 as YNNKEL (reference sequence). V lost 5 bases to trimming and J lost 3 bases, with 10 bases between them. This CDR3 reads CASSRGGHTEAFF. For the CDR3, the DNA is TGTGCCAGCAGCAGGGGGGGCCACACTGAAGCTTTCTTT.

The rearrangement joins TRBV3-1 (or the pseudogene TRBV3-2) to TRBJ2-1, with TRBD1 matching over 9 bases. After removal of 7 bases from V and 12 bases from J, the junction contained 7 bases not matched to a gene. This CDR3 spans 12 amino acids. Germline loops: CDR1 LGHDT, CDR2 YNNKEL (reference sequence). The CDR3, as DNA: TGTGCCAGCAACGGACAGGGGATAGGGCAGTTCTTC. Translating it yields CASNGQGIGQFF.

The gene calls are TRBV19 and TRBJ2-7; 8 bases align to TRBD1. CDR1 and CDR2 from the germline V gene are LNHDA and SQIVND (reference sequence). This CDR3 is 12 amino acids long. The V segment lost 10 bases and the J segment 3 bases; nucleotides outside the gene matches: 5. CDR3 amino acids: CATSGTGYEQYF. The CDR3 DNA is TGTGCCACTTCCGGGACAGGCTACGAGCAGTACTTC.

J is TRBJ2-7 and V is TRBV5-1; TRBD2 matches at 7 bases. The CDR3 runs 15 residues. CDR1 SGHRS and CDR2 YFSETQ come from the germline V gene. Unmatched junction bases numbered 10, after V lost 4 bases and J lost 3 bases. CDR3 region: CASSPSGDSGYEQYF. For the CDR3, the DNA is TGCGCCAGCAGCCCCAGCGGGGATTCGGGCTACGAGCAGTACTTC. The full variable domain, with the rest looked up from reference TRBV5-1 and TRBJ2-7, is KAGVTQTPRYLIKTRGQQVTLSCSPISGHRSVSWYQQTPGQGLQFLFEYFSETQRNKGNFPGRFSGRQFSNSRSEMNVSTLELGDSALYLCASSPSGDSGYEQYFGPGTRLTVT.

V and J are TRBV7-2 and TRBJ2-7; D is ambiguous. This CDR3 is 14 amino acids long. Looked up from germline, CDR1 is SGHTA and CDR2 is FQGNSA. Trimming cost V 5 bases and J 2 bases, with 13 bases left between them. The CDR3 region has the DNA TGTGCCAGCAGCGGCAGCGTTTCCACCTACGAGCAGTACTTC. Protein product: CASSGSVSTYEQYF.

The gene calls are TRBV28 and TRBJ2-3, with 13 nucleotides matching TRBD2. The CDR3 runs to 19 residues. Germline loops: CDR1 MDHEN, CDR2 SYDVKM. J lost 3 bases, V lost 6 bases, and 15 bases had no gene match. CDR3 nucleotide sequence: TGTGCCAGCAGCCGACTAGCGGGAGGTTTGAGGAGTGGGACAGATACGCAGTATTTT. Its protein product is CASSRLAGGLRSGTDTQYF.

V usage is TRBV5-5 and J usage is TRBJ1-6; D not certain. Trimming removed 5 bases at V and 5 bases at J, with 11 bases between. The length of the CDR3 is 14 residues. CDR1 is SGHKS, CDR2 YYEKEE, per germline (reference sequence). CDR3 amino acids: CASRPRADNSPLHF. CDR3 bases: TGTGCCAGCAGACCACGGGCCGATAATTCACCCCTCCACTTT.

This chain connects TRBV18 to TRBJ2-1; TRBD1 agrees at 9 bases. The V and J ends lost 3 bases and 5 bases, in that order; junction bases with no gene match: 8. This CDR3 has 16 residues. The germline gives CDR1 KGHSH, CDR2 LQKENI. The chain's CDR3 is CASSPLGQGLNNEQFF. In nucleotides, the CDR3 is TGTGCCAGCTCACCCCTAGGACAGGGGTTAAACAATGAGCAGTTCTTC.

The CDR3 sequence: CASSPALPSGGELFF. In nucleotides, the CDR3 is TGTGCCAGCAGCCCGGCCCTTCCTAGCGGCGGGGAGCTGTTTTTT. The chain recombines TRBV3-1 (or the pseudogene TRBV3-2) with TRBJ2-2, with 7 bases fitting TRBD2. The germline V gene has CDR1 LGHDT and CDR2 YNNKEL (reference sequence). The CDR3 consists of 15 residues. J gave up 7 bases and V 4 bases, and 9 bases lay outside the gene matches.

This clone was seen only once. This chain uses TRBV28 with TRBJ2-3, with TRBD1 identical over 7 bases. The CDR3 sequence is 14 residues long. The V gene's germline CDR1 is MDHEN and CDR2 SYDVKM. The J segment lost 4 bases and the V segment lost 5 bases, leaving 6 bases of the junction unmatched. Written as DNA, the CDR3 is TGTGCCAGCAGTCAATCCACAGGGGCAGATACGCAGTATTTT. This codes for CASSQSTGADTQYF. The variable domain in full, completed from reference TRBV28 and TRBJ2-3, reads DVKVTQSSRYLVKRTGEKVFLECVQDMDHENMFWYRQDPGLGLRLIYFSYDVKMKEKGDIPEGYSVSREKKERFSLILESASTNQTSMYLCASSQSTGADTQYFGPGTRLTVL.

V gene TRBV14 combines with J gene TRBJ2-1; D unresolved. This CDR3 has 14 amino acids. V was clipped by 7 bases and J by 6 bases, with 16 bases between them. Looked up from germline, CDR1 is SGHDN and CDR2 is FVKESK. The CDR3 nucleotides are TGTGCCAGCAACCGAGCTGGGTTGTCCAATGAGCAGTTCTTC. Translated, it gives CASNRAGLSNEQFF.

The chain joins TRBV12-5 to TRBJ2-5; the D is unclear. CDR1 LGHNT and CDR2 FRNRAP come from the germline V gene. The CDR3 runs 12 residues. V dropped 1 base and J dropped 4 bases, with 4 bases sitting between them. The CDR3 nucleotides read TGTGCTAGTGGTTTGGGGGGAGAGACCCAGTACTTC. This encodes CASGLGGETQYF.

J is TRBJ1-5 and V is TRBV28; 12 bases match TRBD1. The CDR3 runs to 19 residues. Germline-derived CDR1 and CDR2 are MDHEN and SYDVKM. V trimming: 1 base; J trimming: 1 base; junction bases outside the gene matches: 8. The CDR3 nucleotides are TGTGCCAGCAGTTTATTCGGCGGGACAGGGGGCCTAAGCAATCAGCCCCAGCATTTT. This translates into CASSLFGGTGGLSNQPQHF.

The chain uses TRBV5-4 and TRBJ2-5, with D perhaps being TRBD1 or TRBD2 (5 bases each). Deletions cut 4 bases from V and 4 bases from J, with 20 bases between. This CDR3 comprises 16 residues. Germline CDR1 and CDR2: SGHNT and YYREEE (reference sequence). The CDR3, as DNA: TGTGCCAGCAGCCCCGAACAGGACTTGTTGGTAGAGACCCAGTACTTC. Amino acids: CASSPEQDLLVETQYF.

The chain carries TRBV7-3 and TRBJ2-2; no firm D call. The CDR3 is 14 residues long. CDR1 and CDR2 (germline): SGHTA, FQGTGA. V lost 6 bases and J lost 2, with 10 bases in between. CDR3 nucleotides: TGTGCCAGCAGGGCTAGAAGAAACACCGGGGAGCTGTTTTTT. This codes for CASRARRNTGELFF.

This chain connects TRBV28 to TRBJ1-2; 7 positions match TRBD1. The CDR3 has 15 residues. Germline loops: CDR1 MDHEN, CDR2 SYDVKM. V trimming: 7 bases; J trimming: 4 bases; junction bases outside the gene matches: 12. Written as DNA, the CDR3 is TGTGCCAGCACCAAAGACAGGGAAGGAAGCTATGGCTACACCTTC. Translated: CASTKDREGSYGYTF.

This clone has just one count. J is TRBJ2-1 and V is TRBV7-6; 9 bases line up with TRBD1. Germline V gene lookup returns CDR1 SGHVS and CDR2 FNYEAQ. V trimming: 4 bases; J trimming: 8 bases; junction bases outside the gene matches: 9. The CDR3 is 15 residues long. CDR3 nucleotides: TGTGCCAGCAGCTGGGGACAGGGAGGGGTGGATGAGCAGTTCTTC. Residues: CASSWGQGGVDEQFF.

The chain employs TRBV4-2 and TRBJ2-7; a possible D gene is TRBD1 (7 bases). This CDR3 spans 15 amino acids. The germline V gene has CDR1 LGHNA and CDR2 YNFKEQ. V was clipped by 1 base and J by 6 bases, with 16 bases between them. The CDR3 coding sequence is TGTGCCAGCAGCCAAGCGGGACAGTTGGGACTCGAGCAGTACTTC. Protein product: CASSQAGQLGLEQYF.

The CDR3 spells CASSVEGTGSGVTNTQYF. In DNA, the CDR3 is TGTGCCAGCAGCGTAGAGGGTACCGGCAGCGGGGTTACTAATACGCAGTATTTT. V gene TRBV9 combines with J gene TRBJ2-3; the match to TRBD2 covers 7 bases. The CDR3 sequence is 18 residues long. The V gene's germline CDR1 is SGDLS and CDR2 YYNGEE. V dropped 0 bases and J dropped 7; count of bases not matched to a gene: 17.

The chain combines TRBV9 with TRBJ2-7; D remains unclear. The CDR3 extends over 14 amino acids. Germline-derived CDR1 and CDR2 are SGDLS and YYNGEE. V dropped 3 bases and J dropped 2 bases, with 12 bases sitting between them. The CDR3 sequence is CASSAYNQPYEQYF. The DNA for the CDR3 is TGTGCCAGCAGCGCTTACAACCAACCCTACGAGCAGTACTTC.

The chain is built from TRBV5-6 and TRBJ1-3, with D tentatively TRBD1 (5 bases). V was clipped by 5 bases and J by 0 bases, with 18 bases between them. The length of the CDR3 is 17 residues. Per germline, CDR1 SGHDT and CDR2 YYEEEE. CDR3 sequence: CASSFFGTVNSGNTIYF. For the CDR3, the DNA is TGTGCCAGCAGTTTTTTCGGGACCGTTAACTCTGGAAACACCATATATTTT. The complete variable domain, with remaining parts taken from reference TRBV5-6 and TRBJ1-3, reads DAGVTQSPTHLIKTRGQQVTLRCSPKSGHDTVSWYQQALGQGPQFIFQYYEEEERQRGNFPDRFSGHQFPNYSSELNVNALLLGDSALYLCASSFFGTVNSGNTIYFGEGSWLTVV.

The V gene is TRBV6-1, the J gene TRBJ2-7; no clear D gene. This CDR3 is 18 amino acids long. Trimming removed 3 bases at V and 0 bases at J, with 21 bases between. Germline CDR1 reads MNHNS; CDR2 reads SASEGT. CDR3 in DNA: TGTGCCAGCAGTGATGAGGCAGTTCGTTGGTCGAGCTCCTACGAGCAGTACTTC. It specifies CASSDEAVRWSSSYEQYF.